These 12 T cell receptor beta chains were all obtained from the same sample, sequenced in a study of neurological immune-mediated disorders (dated by TCRdb to the late 2010s). Libraries were made using 5' RACE. Sequencing used an Illumina HiSeq 2500. TCRdb redid the processing of the public reads, applying fastp at Q25 and MiXCR, and retained in-frame beta chains. Every entry covers one CDR3 protein and lists the most common genes and DNA from its rows. The sample table contains roughly 22,000 distinct CDR3 sequences; only one count was recorded for approximately 6.6% of them. Around 41% of the sample is taken by the ten largest. The sample consisted of CD8+ T cells from blood. The receptors derive from a man aged 18 to 35 in good health.

This clonotype came up many times. The V gene is TRBV10-3, the J gene TRBJ1-5, with no clear D. V lost 8 bases and J 8 bases, leaving 16 bases between the germline ends. This CDR3 contains 13 residues. Germline V gene data show CDR1 as ENHRY and CDR2 as SYGVKD. The CDR3 nucleotides are TGTGCCATCGCTGAGGCCCCCCAGGAGCCCCAGCATTTT. This encodes CAIAEAPQEPQHF.

The rearrangement links TRBV27 to TRBJ2-7; 9 positions match TRBD1. The CDR3 has 15 amino acids. With V trimmed by 5 bases and J by 5 bases, 10 bases remained unmatched. From germline, CDR1 is MNHEY and CDR2 SMNVEV (reference sequence). CDR3 DNA sequence: TGTGCCAGCAGTCTGAACCGGGACAGGGAGGACGAGCAGTACTTC. It encodes CASSLNRDREDEQYF.

This clonotype was picked up many times. This rearrangement joins TRBV10-3 to TRBJ1-2; D call uncertain. CDR1 ENHRY and CDR2 SYGVKD come from the germline V gene. This CDR3 contains 15 residues. Trimming removed 2 bases from V and 4 bases from J, with 14 bases in between. CDR3 sequence reads: CAISEEPLGIYGYTF. For the CDR3, the DNA is TGTGCCATCAGTGAGGAACCGTTAGGAATCTATGGCTACACCTTC.

This clonotype has a count of ten or more. The rearrangement uses TRBV5-5 and TRBJ2-1; 8 bases fit TRBD2. Per germline, CDR1 SGHKS and CDR2 YYEKEE (reference sequence). With 0 bases clipped from V and 8 bases from J, the junction kept 10 bases outside the gene matches. This CDR3 has 16 residues. The CDR3 nucleotides are TGTGCCAGCAGCTTGGTTTGGGTAGCGGGGATCGATGAGCAGTTCTTC. Residues: CASSLVWVAGIDEQFF.

At least ten counts were recorded for this clonotype. The chain combines TRBV5-1 with TRBJ2-1; weak D call: TRBD1 (5 bases). Trimming pared 0 bases from V and 2 bases from J, leaving 9 bases between. The CDR3 has 15 amino acids. Germline CDR1 is SGHRS and CDR2 is YFSETQ. The CDR3 DNA follows: TGCGCCAGCAGCTTGGTAGACAGAGCCTACAATGAGCAGTTCTTC. Translated: CASSLVDRAYNEQFF.

The sample holds many counts of this clonotype. The rearrangement joins TRBV5-1 to TRBJ2-2; 8 positions agree with TRBD1. This CDR3 contains 17 residues. The V gene end was trimmed by 4 bases and the J gene end by 6 bases; junction bases not matched to a gene: 14. Germline values: CDR1 SGHRS, CDR2 YFSETQ. The CDR3 DNA follows: TGCGCCAGCAGCCCCCGGTCCCGGTCACAGGGGGCCGGGGAGCTGTTTTTT. Amino acid sequence: CASSPRSRSQGAGELFF.

Ten or more counts support this clonotype. This chain connects TRBV21-1 to TRBJ1-1; the table gives TRBD1 as D, unverified against the DNA. TRBV21-1 represents a pseudogene. CDR3 size: 15 residues. The CDR3 DNA reads as TGTGCCAGCAGCCCCCCGGACAGGGAAAGCACTGAAGCTTTCTTT. The encoded protein is CASSPPDRESTEAFF.

This clonotype was observed at least ten times. This chain connects TRBV4-3 to TRBJ2-1, with 7 bases lining up with TRBD1. V lost 0 bases to trimming and J lost 9 bases; unmatched junction nucleotides: 2. This CDR3 is built from 13 residues. Germline V CDR1 and CDR2: LGHNA, YSLEER. Here the CDR3 reads CASSQDRGTEQFF. The CDR3 bases are TGCGCCAGCAGCCAAGACAGGGGGACTGAGCAGTTCTTC.

This clonotype has ten or more counts. J is TRBJ2-7 and V is TRBV12-3 or TRBV12-4; TRBD1 matches at 9 bases. After removal of 5 bases from V and 5 bases from J, the junction contained 19 bases not matched to a gene. CDR3 length: 18 amino acids. CDR3 nucleotides: TGTGCCAGCAGTACACAGGGGGCGCGATTAAAGGTTGGAAACGAGCAGTACTTC. As protein: CASSTQGARLKVGNEQYF.

This clonotype was seen many times. The V call is TRBV4-2, the J call TRBJ2-7, with TRBD2 identical over 7 bases. This CDR3 is 15 amino acids long. The germline V gene has CDR1 LGHNA and CDR2 YNFKEQ. The V segment lost 4 bases and the J segment 1 base; nucleotides outside the gene matches: 7. CDR3 amino acids: CASSPSDGGSYEQYF. CDR3 bases: TGTGCCAGCAGCCCCTCGGACGGGGGGTCCTACGAGCAGTACTTC.

This clonotype was counted at least ten times. V gene TRBV27 combines with J gene TRBJ2-2; D gene ambiguous. Germline V CDR1 and CDR2: MNHEY, SMNVEV (reference sequence). V was cut by 2 bases and J by 4 bases, with 5 bases left in between. The CDR3 spans 13 residues. CDR3 sequence: CASSLRPTGELFF. In nucleotides, the CDR3 is TGTGCCAGCAGTTTACGTCCCACCGGGGAGCTGTTTTTT.

This clonotype was picked up a small number of times. This rearrangement joins TRBV30 to TRBJ1-1; D is unclear. V dropped 0 bases and J dropped 5 bases, with 10 bases sitting between them. Germline values: CDR1 GTSNPN, CDR2 SVGIG (reference sequence). The CDR3 contains 13 residues. CDR3 nucleotides: TGTGCCTGGAGTGTACTAATTTCGACTGAAGCTTTCTTT. Translated: CAWSVLISTEAFF. The full variable domain, in which reference TRBV30 and TRBJ1-1 provide the parts outside the CDR3, is SQTIHQWPATLVQPVGSPLSLECTVEGTSNPNLYWYRQAAGRGLQLLFYSVGIGQISSEVPQNLSASRPQDRQFILSSKKLLLSDSGFYLCAWSVLISTEAFFGQGTRLTVV.